Listed below are T cell receptor beta chains from one sample, sequenced in a study of graft-versus-host responses after intestinal transplantation. Assay used: immunoSEQ multiplex PCR; TCRdb lists only in-frame clones, some missing. The table lists over 15,000 clones, roughly 94% of them singletons. This specimen consisted of PBMCs, obtained 23 days after intestinal transplant. The receptor source for this set is a human patient who received an intestinal transplant, so some T cells may come from the graft donor. Both conserved end residues are part of each CDR3.

>TRBV6-6|TRBJ2-1
CASSYFRSEQFF
>TRBV7-9|TRBJ2-7
CASSHWDTSYEQYF
>TRBV15|TRBJ2-1
CATREGTSGRYRVYNEQFF
>TRBV5-6|TRBJ2-6
CASSYRRTGANVLTF
>TRBV4-1|TRBJ2-3
CASSQDRRLAGVTDTQYF
>TRBV27|TRBJ2-7
CASKRGYEQYF
>TRBV2|TRBJ2-7
CASSPYEQYF
>TRBV7-8|TRBJ2-1
CAIWTSSNEQFF
>TRBV29-1|TRBJ2-5
CSVNQGRGPKTQYF
>TRBV28|TRBJ2-3
CASSFSGRTDTQYF
>TRBV7-3|TRBJ2-2
CASSTLAGGGELFF
>TRBV5-6|TRBJ2-3
CASSLTDTQYF
>TRBV19|TRBJ2-2
CASKGAGDTTGEPFF
>TRBV13|TRBJ2-7
CASSLGGISHQEQYF
>TRBV4-2|TRBJ2-5
CASSQDQETQYF
>TRBV30|TRBJ1-1
CAWSKGTLNTEAFF
>TRBV21-1|TRBJ1-5
CASSSRPGSNQPQHF
>TRBV27|TRBJ2-2
CASSYVTGELFF
>TRBV5-4|TRBJ2-7
CASSLWGINEQYF
>TRBV27|TRBJ1-5
CASSFRGSNQPQHF
>TRBV4-1|TRBJ2-7
CASSQERGLATYEQYF
>TRBV6-5|TRBJ2-1
CASSKGSGYNEQFF
>TRBV15|TRBJ1-3
CATSRDRGPGNTIYF
>TRBV7-6|TRBJ1-3
CASSLGQFSGNTIYF